These 9 T cell receptor beta chains came from one sample sequenced in a study of T cell responses to AZD1222 COVID-19 vaccine (dated by TCRdb to the early 2020s). Interpreted using the paper, the time point label stands for: baseline before first vaccination. The library relied on the immunoSEQ multiplex PCR assay. TCRdb's version of the immuneACCESS table is confined to in-frame rearrangements and falls short of the full clone set. An unresolved V gene accounts for under half of the shortfall where checked; the remainder is of unknown origin. The sample data list some 160,000 clones, and more than 85% of these were observed just once. Of the sample, 0.7% to 0.9% is held by the ten largest clones. The sample here was peripheral blood, taken on day 0 of AZD1222 vaccination. The receptors come from an adult in good health.

CDR3 protein: CATSSISGGFNEQYF. The CDR3 DNA is TGTGCCACCAGCTCCATCTCAGGGGGCTTCAACGAGCAGTACTTC. The gene calls are TRBV15 and TRBJ2-7, with 8 bases that match TRBD1. The V gene end was trimmed by 5 bases and the J gene end by 5 bases; junction bases not matched to a gene: 11. This CDR3 comprises 15 residues. CDR1 LNHNV and CDR2 YYDKDF come from the germline V gene (reference sequence).

Only one count was recorded for this clone. The J gene is TRBJ2-2, the V gene TRBV7-3; no reliable D call. This CDR3 is built from 13 residues. Trimming removed 5 bases from V and 4 bases from J, with 8 bases in between. The germline V gene encodes CDR1 SGHTA and CDR2 FQGTGA. CDR3 bases: TGTGCCAGCAGCCCGACCATCACCGGGGAGCTGTTTTTT. Translating gives CASSPTITGELFF.

The chain joins TRBV24-1 to TRBJ2-5; D possibly corresponds to TRBD1 (6 bases). CDR3 length: 15 amino acids. Germline loops: CDR1 KGHDR, CDR2 SFDVKD. V lost 5 bases, J lost 7 bases, and 19 bases lay in between. CDR3 in amino acids: CATSAGGVDSRTQYF. In nucleotides, the CDR3 is TGTGCCACCAGTGCTGGGGGCGTGGACAGCCGGACCCAGTACTTC.

With regard to this clone: The junction differs from germline at one of its ends, possibly a read error. V is TRBV10-2 and J is TRBJ1-2, with D possibly being TRBD1 (5 bases). The CDR3 consists of 12 residues. In germline, CDR1 is WSHSY, CDR2 SAAADI. CDR3 sequence: CASGEGNYGYTF. CDR3 sequence (DNA): TGCGCCAGCGGTGAGGGGAACTATGGCTACACCTTC.

The rearrangement joins TRBV10-3 to TRBJ1-1; D gene uncertain. The CDR3 sequence is 12 residues long. The V end lost 5 bases, the J end lost 0 bases, and 4 bases lay between the germline ends. Germline-derived CDR1 and CDR2 are ENHRY and SYGVKD. DNA for the CDR3: TGTGCCATCAGTACTATGAACACTGAAGCTTTCTTT. The encoded protein is CAISTMNTEAFF.

This chain joins TRBV30 and TRBJ1-5; D ambiguous. The CDR3 extends over 17 amino acids. Germline CDR1 and CDR2: GTSNPN and SVGIG (reference sequence). Trimming cost V 0 bases and J 0 bases, with 15 bases left between them. DNA for the CDR3: TGTGCCTGGAGTGTACAAAGGACGGATAATAGCAATCAGCCCCAGCATTTT. Translated: CAWSVQRTDNSNQPQHF.

This sequence joins TRBV6-5 and TRBJ2-2, with a tentative D call TRBD2 (5 bases). The CDR3 has 13 residues. Germline lookup yields CDR1 MNHEY and CDR2 SVGAGI. V was shortened by 9 bases and J by 6 bases, with 14 bases between the two germline ends. The CDR3, as DNA: TGTGCCAGTCTGATGGGGAGAGCCGGGGAGCTGTTTTTT. It encodes CASLMGRAGELFF.

The chain is built from TRBV19 and TRBJ2-3; 7 bases agree with TRBD1. Germline V gives CDR1 LNHDA, CDR2 SQIVND (reference sequence). The CDR3 contains 13 residues. With 5 bases clipped from V and 1 base from J, the junction kept 0 bases outside the gene matches. The chain's CDR3 is CASSDRGTDTQYF. The CDR3 DNA is TGTGCCAGTAGTGACAGGGGCACAGATACGCAGTATTTT.

The chain recombines TRBV19 with TRBJ1-5; no firm D call. Deletions cut 8 bases from V and 5 bases from J, with 10 bases between. This CDR3 is 12 amino acids long. Germline CDR1 LNHDA, CDR2 SQIVND (reference sequence). The CDR3 sequence is CASSGLYQPQHF. As DNA, the CDR3 is TGTGCCAGTTCGGGCCTCTATCAGCCCCAGCATTTT.